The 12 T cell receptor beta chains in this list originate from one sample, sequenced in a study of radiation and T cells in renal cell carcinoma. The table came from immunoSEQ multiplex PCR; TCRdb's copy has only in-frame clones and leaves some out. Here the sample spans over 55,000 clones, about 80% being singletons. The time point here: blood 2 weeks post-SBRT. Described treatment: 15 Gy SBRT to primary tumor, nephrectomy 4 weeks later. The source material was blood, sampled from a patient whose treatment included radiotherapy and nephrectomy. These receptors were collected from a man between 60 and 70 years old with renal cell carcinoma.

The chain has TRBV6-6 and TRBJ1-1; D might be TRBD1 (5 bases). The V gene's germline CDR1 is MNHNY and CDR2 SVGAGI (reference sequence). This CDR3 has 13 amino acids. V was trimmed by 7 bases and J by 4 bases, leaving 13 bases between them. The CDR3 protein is CASTRGDLTEAFF. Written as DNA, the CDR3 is TGTGCCAGCACTCGCGGGGACCTCACTGAAGCTTTCTTT.

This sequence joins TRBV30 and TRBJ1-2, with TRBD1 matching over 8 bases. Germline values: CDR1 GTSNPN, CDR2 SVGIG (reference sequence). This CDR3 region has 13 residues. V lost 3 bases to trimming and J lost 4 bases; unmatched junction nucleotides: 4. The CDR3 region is CAWSTGGRYGYTF. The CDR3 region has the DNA TGTGCCTGGAGCACAGGGGGTCGCTATGGCTACACCTTC.

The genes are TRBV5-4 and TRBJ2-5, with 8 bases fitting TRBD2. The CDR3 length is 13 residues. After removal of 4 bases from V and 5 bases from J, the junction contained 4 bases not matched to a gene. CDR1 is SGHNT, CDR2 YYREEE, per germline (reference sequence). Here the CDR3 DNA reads TGTGCCAGCAGCGCGGGACTAGTGGAGACCCAGTACTTC. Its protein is CASSAGLVETQYF.

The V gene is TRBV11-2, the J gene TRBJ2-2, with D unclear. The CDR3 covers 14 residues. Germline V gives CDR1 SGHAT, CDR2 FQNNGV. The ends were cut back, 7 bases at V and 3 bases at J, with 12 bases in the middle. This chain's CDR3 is CASTFTSDTGELFF. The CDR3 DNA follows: TGTGCCAGCACCTTTACCTCGGACACCGGGGAGCTGTTTTTT.

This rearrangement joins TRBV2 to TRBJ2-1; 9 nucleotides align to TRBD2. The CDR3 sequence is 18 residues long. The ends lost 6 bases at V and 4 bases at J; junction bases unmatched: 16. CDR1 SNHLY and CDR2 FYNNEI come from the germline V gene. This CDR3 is CASSRGSSGGKEYNEQFF. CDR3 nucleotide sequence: TGTGCCAGCAGCCGGGGGAGTAGCGGGGGAAAAGAATACAATGAGCAGTTCTTC.

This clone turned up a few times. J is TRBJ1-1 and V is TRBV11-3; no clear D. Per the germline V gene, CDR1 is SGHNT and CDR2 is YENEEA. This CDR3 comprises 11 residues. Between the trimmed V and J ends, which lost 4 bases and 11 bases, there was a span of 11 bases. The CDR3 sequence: CASSSHNRAFF. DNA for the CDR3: TGTGCCAGCAGCTCCCACAATCGGGCTTTCTTT.

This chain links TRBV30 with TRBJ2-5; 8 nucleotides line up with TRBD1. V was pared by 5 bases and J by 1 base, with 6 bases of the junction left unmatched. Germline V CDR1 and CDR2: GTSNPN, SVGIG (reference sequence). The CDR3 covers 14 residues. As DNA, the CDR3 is TGTGCCTGGGACAGGGGACGGATCCAAGAGACCCAGTACTTC. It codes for CAWDRGRIQETQYF.

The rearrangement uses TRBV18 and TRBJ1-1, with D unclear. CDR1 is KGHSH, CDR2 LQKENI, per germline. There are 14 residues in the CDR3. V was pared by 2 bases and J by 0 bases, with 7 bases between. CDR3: CASSPLAVNTEAFF. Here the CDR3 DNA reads TGTGCCAGCTCACCATTGGCAGTGAACACTGAAGCTTTCTTT.

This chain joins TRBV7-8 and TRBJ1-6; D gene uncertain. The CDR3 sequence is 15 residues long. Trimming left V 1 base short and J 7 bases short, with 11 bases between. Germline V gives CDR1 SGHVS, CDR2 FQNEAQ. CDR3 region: CASSLGGPTNSPLHF. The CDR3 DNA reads TGTGCCAGCAGCTTAGGTGGACCCACAAATTCACCCCTCCACTTT.

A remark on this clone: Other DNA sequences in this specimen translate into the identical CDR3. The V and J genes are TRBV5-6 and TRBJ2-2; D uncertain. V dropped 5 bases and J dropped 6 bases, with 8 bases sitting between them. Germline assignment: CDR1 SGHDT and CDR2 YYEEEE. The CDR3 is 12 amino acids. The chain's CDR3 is CASRWGSGELFF. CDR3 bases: TGTGCCAGCAGGTGGGGATCCGGGGAGCTGTTTTTT.

In DNA form, the CDR3 reads TGTGCCAGCAGAGCCCGGGACAGATTATACCAGAACACAGATACGCAGTATTTT. Its translation: CASRARDRLYQNTDTQYF. V gene TRBV2 combines with J gene TRBJ2-3, with 7 bases fitting TRBD1. Looked up from germline, CDR1 is SNHLY and CDR2 is FYNNEI. The CDR3 runs 18 residues. V dropped 6 bases and J dropped 2; count of bases not matched to a gene: 17.

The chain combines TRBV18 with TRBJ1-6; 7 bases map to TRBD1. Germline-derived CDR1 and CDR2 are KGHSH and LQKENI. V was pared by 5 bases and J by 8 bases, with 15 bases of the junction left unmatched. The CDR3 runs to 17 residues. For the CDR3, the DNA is TGTGCCAGCTCAGTCGACAGGGCCGCGGTCCTCGATTCACCCCTCCACTTT. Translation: CASSVDRAAVLDSPLHF.